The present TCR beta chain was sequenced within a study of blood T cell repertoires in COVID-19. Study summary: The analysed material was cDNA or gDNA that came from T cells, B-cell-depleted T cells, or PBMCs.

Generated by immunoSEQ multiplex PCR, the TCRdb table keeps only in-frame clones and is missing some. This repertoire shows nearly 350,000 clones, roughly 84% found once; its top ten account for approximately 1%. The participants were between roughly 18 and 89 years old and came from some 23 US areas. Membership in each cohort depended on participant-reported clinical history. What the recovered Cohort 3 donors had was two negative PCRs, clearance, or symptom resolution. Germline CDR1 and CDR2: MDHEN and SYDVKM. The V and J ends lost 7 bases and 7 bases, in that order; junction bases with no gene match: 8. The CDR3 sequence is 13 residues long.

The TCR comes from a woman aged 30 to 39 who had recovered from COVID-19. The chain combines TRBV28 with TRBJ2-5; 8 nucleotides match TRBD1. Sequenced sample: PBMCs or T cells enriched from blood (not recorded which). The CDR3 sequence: CASTSGQEGTQYF. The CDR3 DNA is TGTGCCAGCACCTCGGGACAGGAGGGGACCCAGTACTTC.